The T cell receptor (beta chain) described here comes from a study of cytomegalovirus exposure and HLA in healthy donors. In regard to this clone: The antigen remains undetermined.

General study findings and limits: Reportedly, fewer N-insertions than the roughly 600-donor mean appeared in an Asian-associated ancestry cluster in a later analysis. Apparent HLA restriction characterized most CMV-associated TCR beta chains in a later analysis. DRB1 showed the most TCR associations and HLA-C the fewest in a later analysis, as rates varied by HLA locus. Most likely, a cluster of highly shared sequence variants arose as a sequencing artifact.

The PCR was carried out with 60 Vbeta primers and 13 Jbeta primers. Data came from immunoSEQ multiplex PCR; TCRdb stores just in-frame clones and leaves some out. Among roughly 180,000 clones listed, about 79% were seen once. V lost 3 bases and J 8 bases, leaving 7 bases between the germline ends. Germline CDR1 SGHVS, CDR2 FQNEAQ. The CDR3 has 11 residues. This chain joins TRBV7-8 and TRBJ1-1; tentative D call: TRBD1 (6 bases). The receptor comes from a girl under 10 years old in good health and CMV-seropositive. Sequencing was done on a sample of PBMCs. The CDR3 DNA follows: TGTGCCAGCAGCTTCACAGGGGAAGCTTTCTTT. Encoded protein: CASSFTGEAFF. Full variable domain (missing parts from reference TRBV7-8 and TRBJ1-1): GAGVSQSPRYKVAKRGQDVALRCDPISGHVSLFWYQQALGQGPEFLTYFQNEAQLDKSGLPSDRFFAERPEGSVSTLKIQRTQQEDSAVYLCASSFTGEAFFGQGTRLTVV.